This T cell receptor (beta chain) was found in a study of early T cells in non-severe SARS-CoV-2 infection. Overall study: The study sequenced bulk RNA from unsorted whole blood, with chains unpaired. Findings and caveats of the study: In VDJdb matching, anti-spike CD8 responses were favored while private and CD4 specificities went missing.

At least ten counts were recorded for this clonotype. Its antigen is not known. The TCR library protocol was used to attach unique molecular identifiers. These identifiers were attached to individual cDNA molecules. TCRdb called the 5' RACE reads again in MiXCR, with one record for every CDR3 protein. This sample has over 55,000 distinct CDR3 sequences, with around 13% found just once. The V segment lost 8 bases and the J segment 2 bases; nucleotides outside the gene matches: 10. There are 16 residues in the CDR3. CDR1 is MNHNS, CDR2 SASEGT, per germline. The TCR was taken from an adult who was a healthcare worker with PCR-confirmed SARS-CoV-2 infection or an uninfected control (not recorded which). The genes are TRBV6-1 and TRBJ2-3; 10 bases fit TRBD1. Sequenced sample: whole blood. In DNA form, the CDR3 reads TGTGCCAGCTTTCGGGGACAGGGGTTGATCACAGATACGCAGTATTTT. It specifies CASFRGQGLITDTQYF.